This paragraph covers one T cell receptor beta chain sequence. The antigen remains undetermined. A junction end diverges from the germline sequence, so it may reflect a read error. These data are taken from a study of glioma-infiltrating T cells. General study results and limits: Non-neoplastic patients had below-expected tissue-blood divergence, while all gliomas exceeded expectation. Tissue and blood shared very few CDR3 sequences.

Using RNA template, CDR3s of TCR alpha and beta were amplified with iRepertoire arm-PCR. For one-step reverse transcription and amplification, about 85-400 ng of tissue mRNA or PBMC total RNA was used. TCRdb independently ran MiXCR on the multiplex PCR reads; one entry per CDR3 protein. The data show around 43,000 distinct CDR3 sequences, about a fifth seen once. This CDR3 contains 14 residues. Germline V gene sequence: CDR1 DFQATT, CDR2 SNEGSKA (reference sequence). Sequencing was done on a sample of glioma tissue, nonneoplastic brain tissue, or PBMCs (not recorded which). V and J are TRBV20-1 and TRBJ2-7; D not resolved. This TCR came from a human donor with low-grade glioma or glioblastoma, undergoing nonglioma brain surgery, or in good health (not recorded which). CDR3 loop: CSARVRISSYEQCF. The CDR3 nucleotides read TGCAGTGCTAGAGTACGCATATCCTCCTACGAGCAGTGCTTC.